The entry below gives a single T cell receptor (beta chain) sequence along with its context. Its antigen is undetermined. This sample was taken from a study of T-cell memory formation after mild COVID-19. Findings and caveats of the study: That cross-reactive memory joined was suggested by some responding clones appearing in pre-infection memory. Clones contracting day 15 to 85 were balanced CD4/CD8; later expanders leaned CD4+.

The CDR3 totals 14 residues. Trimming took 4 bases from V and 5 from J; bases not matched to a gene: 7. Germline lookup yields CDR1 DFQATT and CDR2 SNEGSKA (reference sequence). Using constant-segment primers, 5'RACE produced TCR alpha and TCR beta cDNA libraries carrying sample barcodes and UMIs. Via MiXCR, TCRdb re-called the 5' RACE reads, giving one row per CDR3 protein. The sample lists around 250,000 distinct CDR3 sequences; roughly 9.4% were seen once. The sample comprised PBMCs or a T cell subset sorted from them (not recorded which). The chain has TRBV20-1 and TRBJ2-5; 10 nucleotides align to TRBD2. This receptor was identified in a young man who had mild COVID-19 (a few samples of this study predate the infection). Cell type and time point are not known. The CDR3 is CSATLRAGGETQYF. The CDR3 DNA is TGCAGTGCTACCCTGCGAGCGGGGGGGGAGACCCAGTACTTC.